Listed here are 24 T cell receptor beta chains from one sample, sequenced in a study of blood T cell repertoires in COVID-19. Sequencing used immunoSEQ multiplex PCR; TCRdb keeps in-frame clones, though not all of them. The sample has 70,000 to 80,000 clones; about 85% are singletons. Sequencing was done on a sample of peripheral blood. These receptors were collected from a woman older than 75 with active or convalescent COVID-19.

This clone was observed once. V gene TRBV19 combines with J gene TRBJ1-5; TRBD1 might be the D (5 bases). Between the trimmed V and J ends, which lost 5 bases and 0 bases, there was a span of 8 bases. The germline V gene has CDR1 LNHDA and CDR2 SQIVND (reference sequence). The CDR3 spans 14 residues. The CDR3 nucleotides are TGTGCCAGTAGTTCACAGGCTAGCAATCAGCCCCAGCATTTT. As protein: CASSSQASNQPQHF.

For the CDR3, the DNA is TGTGCCAGCAGCCAAGATCTGCCCGACAGGGTGAGAGGCTACACCTTC. This gives the protein CASSQDLPDRVRGYTF. The chain recombines TRBV3-1 (or the pseudogene TRBV3-2) with TRBJ1-2, with 7 nucleotides matching TRBD1. Germline trimming cut 0 bases from V and 8 bases from J; bases unmatched to any gene: 12. The germline V gene has CDR1 LGHDT and CDR2 YNNKEL (reference sequence). This CDR3 is built from 16 residues.

The chain couples TRBV4-1 to TRBJ2-5; TRBD2 is a possible D gene (5 bases). Trimming removed 0 bases from V and 5 bases from J, with 10 bases in between. Germline V gene data show CDR1 as MGHRA and CDR2 as YSYEKL. The CDR3 length is 14 residues. CDR3: CASSQELGGETQYF. CDR3 DNA: TGCGCCAGCAGCCAAGAATTGGGCGGGGAGACCCAGTACTTC.

This chain joins TRBV7-8 and TRBJ2-7; TRBD1 matches 11 bases. Germline CDR1 and CDR2: SGHVS and FQNEAQ. V lost 4 bases, J lost 0 bases, and 8 bases stayed unmatched. This CDR3 has 17 residues. Here the CDR3 reads CASSSPRDRGNSYEQYF. Here the CDR3 DNA reads TGTGCCAGCAGCTCACCCCGGGACAGGGGGAACTCCTACGAGCAGTACTTC. Using reference TRBV7-8 and TRBJ2-7 for the parts outside the CDR3, the full variable domain is GAGVSQSPRYKVAKRGQDVALRCDPISGHVSLFWYQQALGQGPEFLTYFQNEAQLDKSGLPSDRFFAERPEGSVSTLKIQRTQQEDSAVYLCASSSPRDRGNSYEQYFGPGTRLTVT.

This sequence joins TRBV7-6 and TRBJ2-5; TRBD2 might be the D (5 bases). The germline V gene encodes CDR1 SGHVS and CDR2 FNYEAQ. V lost 6 bases and J lost 4, with 18 bases in between. The CDR3 runs to 15 residues. In DNA form, the CDR3 reads TGTGCCAGCAGGCGAAGACTAAACGTTGGAGAGACCCAGTACTTC. Translation: CASRRRLNVGETQYF.

The chain links TRBV11-2 to TRBJ1-5; D unclear. The CDR3 runs 14 residues. Trimming shortened V by 5 bases and J by 7 bases, and 15 bases separated the two germline ends. Germline-derived CDR1 and CDR2 are SGHAT and FQNNGV. The CDR3 reads CASSGSGREQPQHF. The CDR3, as DNA: TGTGCCAGCAGCGGATCGGGTCGTGAACAGCCCCAGCATTTT. The full variable domain, its missing parts supplied by reference TRBV11-2 and TRBJ1-5, is EAGVAQSPRYKIIEKRQSVAFWCNPISGHATLYWYQQILGQGPKLLIQFQNNGVVDDSQLPKDRFSAERLKGVDSTLKIQPAKLEDSAVYLCASSGSGREQPQHFGDGTRLSIL.

The rearrangement links TRBV6-1 to TRBJ1-1; D unresolved. CDR3 length: 13 amino acids. Trimming removed 3 bases from V and 5 bases from J, with 10 bases in between. Germline V lookup: CDR1 MNHNS, CDR2 SASEGT. CDR3 protein: CASSEPGETEAFF. DNA of the CDR3: TGTGCCAGCAGTGAGCCCGGTGAGACTGAAGCTTTCTTT.

This clone was picked up a small number of times. The germline gene is not matched at one end of the junction; a read error may be the cause. The V call is TRBV19, the J call TRBJ2-3; 10 nucleotides agree with TRBD2. There are 15 residues in the CDR3. CDR1 is LNHDA, CDR2 SQIVND, per germline (reference sequence). The chain's CDR3 is CASRIAGGPSDTQYF. The CDR3 DNA reads TGTGCCAGTAGAATAGCGGGGGGTCCGTCAGATACGCAGTATTTT.

CDR3: CASSLYNSYNSPLHF. The CDR3 coding sequence is TGTGCCAGCAGCTTGTACAACTCCTATAATTCACCCCTCCACTTT. This sequence joins TRBV5-6 and TRBJ1-6; D gene uncertain. The V end was cut by 1 base, the J end by 0 bases, with 5 bases between. The CDR3 totals 15 residues. From germline, CDR1 is SGHDT and CDR2 YYEEEE.

The chain is built from TRBV15 and TRBJ2-3; tentative D call: TRBD1 (5 bases). Germline V gives CDR1 LNHNV, CDR2 YYDKDF (reference sequence). The CDR3 length is 16 residues. V lost 0 bases and J lost 0, with 10 bases in between. This chain's CDR3 is CATSRDPQGSTDTQYF. CDR3 nucleotide sequence: TGTGCCACCAGCAGAGATCCTCAGGGTAGCACAGATACGCAGTATTTT.

The gene calls are TRBV27 and TRBJ1-5; D unresolved. There are 15 residues in the CDR3. Germline CDR1 is MNHEY and CDR2 is SMNVEV (reference sequence). V lost 8 bases and J lost 8, with 22 bases in between. CDR3 nucleotides: TGTGCCAGCCCCAACCTAGACCGGACTGGGGAGCCCCAGCATTTT. It is translated as CASPNLDRTGEPQHF.

The CDR3 here is CASSRAGLGSKEQYF. CDR3 coding DNA: TGTGCCAGCAGTCGGGCGGGGTTGGGGAGTAAAGAGCAGTACTTC. The gene calls are TRBV27 and TRBJ2-7; tentatively, D is TRBD2 (6 bases). The CDR3 spans 15 residues. V gave up 5 bases and J gave up 7 bases, with 21 bases separating them. The V gene's germline CDR1 is MNHEY and CDR2 SMNVEV (reference sequence).

The V gene is TRBV25-1, the J gene TRBJ1-1; 9 positions match TRBD1. There are 15 residues in the CDR3. Per the germline V gene, CDR1 is MGHDK and CDR2 is SYGVNS. With V trimmed by 8 bases and J by 0 bases, 7 bases remained unmatched. As DNA, the CDR3 is TGTGCCAGCGAACGACAGGGGGATTTGAACACTGAAGCTTTCTTT. This encodes CASERQGDLNTEAFF.

This clone was seen a single time. This chain links TRBV2 with TRBJ2-3; D might be TRBD1 (6 bases). This CDR3 is built from 11 residues. CDR1 SNHLY and CDR2 FYNNEI come from the germline V gene. CDR3 nucleotides: TGTGCTACACAGGGCGTTGATACGCAGTATTTT. It codes for CATQGVDTQYF.

This rearrangement joins TRBV2 to TRBJ1-4, with 7 bases fitting TRBD1. This CDR3 is 13 amino acids long. V shed 6 bases and J 4 bases; nucleotides not matched to a gene: 2. Germline assignment: CDR1 SNHLY and CDR2 FYNNEI. The chain's CDR3 is CASRGQLNEKLFF. In DNA form, the CDR3 reads TGTGCCAGCAGGGGACAGCTTAATGAAAAACTGTTTTTT.

This clone showed up just once. V is TRBV18 and J is TRBJ1-5, with D possibly being TRBD1 (5 bases). The germline V gene encodes CDR1 KGHSH and CDR2 LQKENI. The CDR3 is 15 residues long. The V gene lost 2 bases and the J gene lost 4 bases, with 12 bases spanning the gap. CDR3 DNA: TGTGCCAGCTCACCAGGCCAGGGATTGAATCAGCCCCAGCATTTT. It encodes CASSPGQGLNQPQHF.

This chain uses TRBV5-1 with TRBJ2-3, with TRBD2 matching over 11 bases. V gave up 0 bases and J gave up 4 bases; unmatched junction bases: 4. The CDR3 is 16 amino acids. Germline V CDR1 and CDR2: SGHRS, YFSETQ. The CDR3 DNA sequence: TGCGCCAGCAGCTTGGTAGCGGGGGGGTATGCAGATACGCAGTATTTT. This codes for CASSLVAGGYADTQYF.

J is TRBJ1-2 and V is TRBV30; D perhaps matches TRBD1 (6 bases). The CDR3 totals 14 residues. Germline assignment: CDR1 GTSNPN and CDR2 SVGIG (reference sequence). The V gene lost 1 base and the J gene lost 2 bases, with 11 bases spanning the gap. The CDR3 DNA sequence: TGTGCCTGGAGTGCGGACAGTCCGAACTATGGCTACACCTTC. Its translation: CAWSADSPNYGYTF.

The CDR3, as DNA: TGTGCCAGCAGTTACCCCGTGGGAGCAACTAATGAAAAACTGTTTTTT. Protein: CASSYPVGATNEKLFF. V and J are TRBV6-6 and TRBJ1-4, with D hard to call. Germline-derived CDR1 and CDR2 are MNHNY and SVGAGI (reference sequence). Deletions cut 2 bases from V and 0 bases from J, with 10 bases between. This CDR3 contains 16 residues.

The rearrangement joins TRBV7-2 to TRBJ2-1; TRBD1 might be the D (7 bases). Germline V gene data show CDR1 as SGHTA and CDR2 as FQGNSA. The V end lost 2 bases, the J end lost 3 bases, and 20 bases lay between the germline ends. The CDR3 runs to 18 residues. DNA for the CDR3: TGTGCCAGCAGCTTATTGGGTCCGGGGGCAGGGGGCTACAATGAGCAGTTCTTC. Translating it yields CASSLLGPGAGGYNEQFF.

The V gene is TRBV28, the J gene TRBJ1-3; no firm D call. The germline V gene encodes CDR1 MDHEN and CDR2 SYDVKM. V was cut by 7 bases and J by 4 bases, with 11 bases left in between. The CDR3 has 13 residues. CDR3 sequence (DNA): TGTGCCAGCATTGGAGGATTGGGAAACACCATATATTTT. Residues: CASIGGLGNTIYF.

The gene calls are TRBV10-3 and TRBJ1-5, with TRBD1 as a possible D gene (6 bases). Germline CDR1 ENHRY, CDR2 SYGVKD. The length of the CDR3 is 14 residues. Trimming pared 6 bases from V and 5 bases from J, leaving 14 bases between. The CDR3 coding sequence is TGTGCCATCAGCGTTGACAGGCGGGATCAGCCCCAGCATTTT. Its protein product is CAISVDRRDQPQHF.

V usage is TRBV5-1 and J usage is TRBJ2-1; 9 positions match TRBD1. Germline V gene sequence: CDR1 SGHRS, CDR2 YFSETQ. V shed 8 bases and J 5 bases; nucleotides not matched to a gene: 5. The CDR3 totals 13 residues. The CDR3 loop reads CASTGQGNNEQFF. DNA for the CDR3: TGCGCCAGTACCGGACAGGGGAACAATGAGCAGTTCTTC.

The chain joins TRBV9 to TRBJ1-2; D remains ambiguous. Trimming removed 4 bases from V and 5 bases from J, with 9 bases in between. CDR1 SGDLS and CDR2 YYNGEE come from the germline V gene. The CDR3 runs 12 residues. In DNA, the CDR3 is TGTGCCAGCAGCCCCGGGGAATATGGCTACACCTTC. As protein: CASSPGEYGYTF.